These 21 T cell receptor beta chains originate from one sample sequenced in a study of cytomegalovirus exposure and HLA in healthy donors. A multiplex PCR was run with 60 Vbeta primers and 13 Jbeta primers. Measured with immunoSEQ multiplex PCR; TCRdb has only the in-frame clones, and not every one. The sample lists 140,000 or so clones, 70% to 80% seen once, with around 2.5% in the top ten. Input material: PBMCs. These receptors were obtained from a woman aged 18-29 years in good health and CMV-seropositive.

The CDR3 DNA reads as TGTGCTAGTGGTTTGGTGACAGGGGGCAATCAGCCCCAGCATTTT. Translation gives CASGLVTGGNQPQHF. J is TRBJ1-5 and V is TRBV12-5, with 8 bases matching TRBD1. The CDR3 covers 15 residues. J lost 2 bases, V lost 0 bases, and 0 bases had no gene match. Germline V gene data show CDR1 as LGHNT and CDR2 as FRNRAP.

This clone has only a few counts. The chain uses TRBV14 and TRBJ2-2, with 8 bases matching TRBD1. CDR3 length: 19 amino acids. Germline loops: CDR1 SGHDN, CDR2 FVKESK. J was trimmed by 2 bases and V by 6 bases; bases with no gene match: 17. The CDR3 sequence: CASSSTPGRGQGNTGELFF. Here the CDR3 DNA reads TGTGCCAGCAGTTCTACGCCGGGGAGAGGACAGGGAAACACCGGGGAGCTGTTTTTT.

The chain has TRBV9 and TRBJ2-3; D might be TRBD2 (5 bases). This CDR3 region has 16 residues. V lost 1 base and J lost 0, with 12 bases in between. Per germline, CDR1 SGDLS and CDR2 YYNGEE. The CDR3 bases are TGTGCCAGCAGCGTACTAGGGCGGGCTAGCACAGATACGCAGTATTTT. Translation gives CASSVLGRASTDTQYF.

The chain combines TRBV6-1 with TRBJ1-1; TRBD1 matches at 9 bases. The junction had 8 bases not matched to a gene; V was cut back by 3 bases and J by 6 bases. Germline V gene sequence: CDR1 MNHNS, CDR2 SASEGT. There are 15 residues in the CDR3. The DNA of the CDR3 is TGTGCCAGCAGTGAGCCCGGACAGGGGAGGCCTGAAGCTTTCTTT. Protein sequence: CASSEPGQGRPEAFF.

V usage is TRBV11-2 and J usage is TRBJ2-5; no clear D. This CDR3 spans 13 amino acids. V gave up 1 base and J gave up 3 bases, with 6 bases separating them. CDR1 is SGHAT, CDR2 FQNNGV, per germline. CDR3 sequence: CASSLGQEETQYF. CDR3 in DNA: TGTGCCAGCAGCTTAGGGCAGGAAGAGACCCAGTACTTC.

Regarding this clone: Other DNA sequences in the sample encode the same CDR3. The chain couples TRBV19 to TRBJ2-1, with D possibly matching TRBD1 (5 bases). In germline, CDR1 is LNHDA, CDR2 SQIVND (reference sequence). With 6 bases removed from V and 0 bases from J, the gap between germline ends came to 12 bases. The CDR3 loop spans 15 amino acids. The CDR3 DNA sequence: TGTGCCAGTAGGCTCGACAGAAGCTCCTACAATGAGCAGTTCTTC. Its protein is CASRLDRSSYNEQFF. Full variable domain (rest looked up from reference TRBV19 and TRBJ2-1): DGGITQSPKYLFRKEGQNVTLSCEQNLNHDAMYWYRQDPGQGLRLIYYSQIVNDFQKGDIAEGYSVSREKKESFPLTVTSAQKNPTAFYLCASRLDRSSYNEQFFGPGTRLTVL.

The chain is built from TRBV5-4 and TRBJ2-2; TRBD1 agrees at 8 bases. The CDR3 sequence is 16 residues long. CDR1 and CDR2 (germline): SGHNT, YYREEE (reference sequence). Trimming cost V 0 bases and J 4 bases; bases outside gene matches: 5. The CDR3 protein is CASSLGVGQGTGELFF. The CDR3, as DNA: TGTGCCAGCAGCTTGGGGGTAGGACAGGGCACCGGGGAGCTGTTTTTT.

Worth noting for this clone: In the same sample, other DNA sequences code for this CDR3. The chain carries TRBV29-1 and TRBJ2-2, with D tentatively TRBD2 (5 bases). Trimming cost V 6 bases and J 4 bases, with 9 bases left between them. CDR1 and CDR2 (germline): SQVTM, ANQGSEA. The CDR3 has 12 residues. Here the CDR3 reads CSVGEGTGELFF. The CDR3 nucleotides read TGCAGCGTGGGTGAGGGCACCGGGGAGCTGTTTTTT.

The chain combines TRBV9 with TRBJ2-1; 8 bases map to TRBD1. There are 16 residues in the CDR3. Germline V gene lookup returns CDR1 SGDLS and CDR2 YYNGEE. V lost 0 bases to trimming and J lost 7 bases; unmatched junction nucleotides: 9. The CDR3 reads CASSVAGQALGNEQFF. The DNA of the CDR3 is TGTGCCAGCAGCGTAGCGGGACAGGCTCTGGGGAATGAGCAGTTCTTC.

The chain recombines TRBV30 with TRBJ1-1; possibly TRBD1 for D (5 bases). The V end lost 4 bases, the J end lost 2 bases, and 14 bases lay between the germline ends. There are 14 residues in the CDR3. Germline-derived CDR1 and CDR2 are GTSNPN and SVGIG (reference sequence). The DNA of the CDR3 is TGTGCCTGGAACCGCCTCCAGGGAAACACTGAAGCTTTCTTT. This codes for CAWNRLQGNTEAFF.

V is TRBV7-8 and J is TRBJ1-6; tentatively, D is TRBD1 (5 bases). This CDR3 has 15 amino acids. Germline V CDR1 and CDR2: SGHVS, FQNEAQ. V was shortened by 5 bases and J by 6 bases, with 14 bases between the two germline ends. The CDR3 DNA sequence: TGTGCCAGCAGCATAACGGACACCCGTAATTCACCCCTCCACTTT. Translating gives CASSITDTRNSPLHF.

The rearrangement joins TRBV6-5 to TRBJ1-1; the match to TRBD1 covers 7 bases. Looked up from germline, CDR1 is MNHEY and CDR2 is SVGAGI. The CDR3 covers 13 residues. The V gene end was trimmed by 2 bases and the J gene end by 9 bases; junction bases not matched to a gene: 6. The CDR3 DNA follows: TGTGCCAGCAGTTACGAGCCGGACAGGAAAGCTTTCTTT. Translation gives CASSYEPDRKAFF.

The V and J genes are TRBV2 and TRBJ2-7; 9 bases are a match to TRBD1. The CDR3 sequence is 14 residues long. Per the germline V gene, CDR1 is SNHLY and CDR2 is FYNNEI. With V trimmed by 6 bases and J by 0 bases, 3 bases remained unmatched. The CDR3 DNA follows: TGTGCCAGCAGACCGGGACAGGGCTCCTACGAGCAGTACTTC. It translates to CASRPGQGSYEQYF.

Only a few counts were recorded for this clone. Other DNA sequences in this sample translate to the same CDR3. The V and J genes are TRBV7-2 and TRBJ1-1; D is uncertain. Germline assignment: CDR1 SGHTA and CDR2 FQGNSA. Trimming cost V 5 bases and J 0 bases, with 7 bases left between them. The CDR3 has 13 amino acids. CDR3 nucleotides: TGTGCCAGCAGCCCTACAGTGAACACTGAAGCTTTCTTT. Protein: CASSPTVNTEAFF.

This clone was seen a few times. This rearrangement joins TRBV2 to TRBJ1-1, with 9 bases aligning to TRBD1. CDR1 and CDR2 (germline): SNHLY, FYNNEI. The CDR3 is 15 amino acids. V lost 4 bases, J lost 1 base, and 4 bases stayed unmatched. This chain's CDR3 is CASSGDRVRNTEAFF. The CDR3 DNA follows: TGTGCCAGCAGTGGGGACAGGGTACGGAACACTGAAGCTTTCTTT.

The chain is built from TRBV5-4 and TRBJ2-7, with no clear D. This CDR3 is 13 amino acids long. Germline CDR1 SGHNT, CDR2 YYREEE (reference sequence). Trimming removed 0 bases at V and 6 bases at J, with 10 bases between. The CDR3 sequence: CASSLAGVGEQYF. The CDR3 coding sequence is TGTGCCAGCAGCTTGGCAGGTGTGGGCGAGCAGTACTTC. Supplemented by reference TRBV5-4 and TRBJ2-7, the full variable domain reads ETGVTQSPTHLIKTRGQQVTLRCSSQSGHNTVSWYQQALGQGPQFIFQYYREEENGRGNFPPRFSGLQFPNYSSELNVNALELDDSALYLCASSLAGVGEQYFGPGTRLTVT.

The CDR3 nucleotides are TGCGCCAGCAGCTTGGGACAGGGAAGTGAAAAACTGTTTTTT. Protein product: CASSLGQGSEKLFF. The V call is TRBV5-1, the J call TRBJ1-4; 7 nucleotides match TRBD1. There are 14 residues in the CDR3. V lost 0 bases, J lost 7 bases, and 3 bases stayed unmatched. CDR1 and CDR2 (germline): SGHRS, YFSETQ. Full variable domain (rest looked up from reference TRBV5-1 and TRBJ1-4): KAGVTQTPRYLIKTRGQQVTLSCSPISGHRSVSWYQQTPGQGLQFLFEYFSETQRNKGNFPGRFSGRQFSNSRSEMNVSTLELGDSALYLCASSLGQGSEKLFFGSGTQLSVL.

The chain links TRBV7-8 to TRBJ1-5; D remains unclear. The germline V gene has CDR1 SGHVS and CDR2 FQNEAQ. This CDR3 is 17 amino acids long. Trimming pared 5 bases from V and 0 bases from J, leaving 17 bases between. The CDR3 region is CASSVQVSWSSNQPQHF. CDR3 nucleotide sequence: TGTGCCAGCAGCGTTCAGGTTTCTTGGTCTAGCAATCAGCCCCAGCATTTT. The whole variable domain, filled in from reference TRBV7-8 and TRBJ1-5, reads GAGVSQSPRYKVAKRGQDVALRCDPISGHVSLFWYQQALGQGPEFLTYFQNEAQLDKSGLPSDRFFAERPEGSVSTLKIQRTQQEDSAVYLCASSVQVSWSSNQPQHFGDGTRLSIL.

This clone appeared once. The V and J genes are TRBV7-2 and TRBJ2-2; 9 bases map to TRBD1. This CDR3 has 16 amino acids. CDR1 is SGHTA and CDR2 is FQGNSA in the germline V gene. V lost 2 bases and J lost 4; bases outside the gene matches: 5. CDR3 sequence: CASSLNRGQGTGELFF. In DNA form, the CDR3 reads TGTGCCAGCAGCTTAAACAGGGGGCAAGGCACCGGGGAGCTGTTTTTT.

J is TRBJ1-5 and V is TRBV19, with 8 bases matching TRBD1. The junction had 9 bases not matched to a gene; V was cut back by 7 bases and J by 4 bases. Germline loops: CDR1 LNHDA, CDR2 SQIVND (reference sequence). The CDR3 covers 15 residues. CDR3 amino acids: CASNHYRGENQPQHF. The CDR3 region has the DNA TGTGCCAGTAATCATTACAGGGGGGAGAATCAGCCCCAGCATTTT.

This clone was seen only a few times. This chain connects TRBV2 to TRBJ1-5, with 8 bases fitting TRBD1. Losses at the gene ends were 4 bases for V and 4 bases for J; bases not matched to a gene: 3. Germline values: CDR1 SNHLY, CDR2 FYNNEI. The CDR3 spans 14 residues. The CDR3 spells CASSADRGNQPQHF. CDR3 coding DNA: TGTGCCAGCAGTGCAGACAGGGGAAATCAGCCCCAGCATTTT.